The following is a TCR beta chain sequence with its context. This clonotype appeared a single time. The clone's antigen remains unknown. Base quality data are lacking; no much larger clone is found one base away. A solitary read yields weak support. The study was a case-control design nested within a healthcare worker cohort in London, UK, with weekly nasopharyngeal swab PCR tests and blood sampling. Healthcare workers were enrolled in the week of the UK lockdown, from 23 to 31 March 2020, and were followed every week for up to roughly 15 weeks. From the germline V gene, CDR1 is SQVTM and CDR2 is ANQGSEA. Relative to germline, V is missing 5 bases and J is missing 2 bases, with 7 bases of the junction outside any gene match. Spanning cysteine to phenylalanine, the CDR3 consists of 14 amino acids. The entry retains the CDR3 DNA only, 42 bases that are in frame from base 1. Receptor libraries were prepared by 5' RACE. This sample was sequenced with a NextSeq 500. To correct for sequencing error and PCR bias, the TCR library protocol tagged individual cDNA molecules with unique molecular identifiers. Sequencing covered both TCR alpha and beta chains, and within each sample the abundances of alpha and beta sequences were tightly co-correlated. As for how the authors treated the data: Decombinator V4 was used to perform V gene, J gene and CDR3 annotation of TCR sequences. Expanded TCRs were defined as changing significantly between any two time points under a Poisson model with p below 0.0001. TCR abundances were normalised to the total number of TCRs sequenced per sample and expressed as counts per million. TRAV1-2 paired with TRAJ12, TRAJ20 or TRAJ33 defined MAIT TCRs, while TRAV10 paired with TRAJ18 defined iNKT TCRs. VDJdb, accessed on 1 November 2021, was searched for TCRs annotated for CMV, EBV and SARS-CoV-2, and TCRs annotated for more than one antigen were excluded. TCRdb took the public reads, trimmed them with fastp at Q25, ran MiXCR for clone calling and kept in-frame beta chains. Each CDR3 protein appears once, grouped with its most common genes and DNA. None of the V and J calls come from the authors' own analysis; TCRdb made them. The sample yields some 56,000 distinct CDR3 sequences; more than 9% were counted once. The ten largest clones capture around 6.3% of the sample.

The sample belongs to a study of early T cells in non-severe SARS-CoV-2 infection (dated by TCRdb to about 2021). Concerning the study at large: Bulk RNA from unsorted whole blood was used for TCR sequencing, so alpha and beta chains could not be paired. The paper's findings and limits, for the study overall: Matching against VDJdb was skewed toward anti-spike CD8 responses, likely underestimated virus-specific expansions, and missed private and CD4 specificities.

This TCR derives from an adult who was a healthcare worker with PCR-confirmed SARS-CoV-2 infection or an uninfected control (not recorded which). The sample consisted of whole blood. The chain is made from TRBV29-1 and TRBJ2-3; 7 bases in the middle match TRBD1. The nucleotide sequence reads as follows: TGCAGCGTTTCTCCGGGACAGATCACAGATACGCAGTATTTT. This yields the protein CSVSPGQITDTQYF.